This T cell receptor beta chain came from a study of T cell changes during pregnancy in multiple sclerosis. The data were produced by immunoSEQ multiplex PCR, yet TCRdb's version contains in-frame clones alone and is incomplete. This sample has tens of thousands of clones, with about 91% found just once. The sequence derives from a female donor with multiple sclerosis, enrolled in a pregnancy study. The sequencing here drew on CD8+ T cells from peripheral blood mononuclear cells, taken in the third trimester of pregnancy.

The DNA of the CDR3 is TGCGCCAGCAGCCAAGTGTCTAGCGGGGGCAGAGATACGCAGTATTTT. This codes for CASSQVSSGGRDTQYF. The chain carries TRBV4-3 and TRBJ2-3; 10 nucleotides line up with TRBD2. Germline V gene sequence: CDR1 LGHNA, CDR2 YSLEER. Unmatched junction bases numbered 6, after V lost 1 base and J lost 5 bases. The CDR3 runs to 16 residues.